This TCR beta chain was captured in a study of T-cell memory formation after mild COVID-19. Overall study context: Largely donor-specific sequence clusters came from a couple of donors.

General study results and limits: Shrinking CD4+ clones were chiefly CM and EM; CD8+ ones were chiefly EMRA.

In this sample, this clonotype turned up a few times. Its antigen is as yet unknown. The CDR3 totals 15 residues. The V gene's germline CDR1 is SGHTS and CDR2 YDEGEE. V lost 7 bases to trimming and J lost 0 bases, with 14 bases between them. Researchers used 5'RACE with constant-segment primers to make TCR alpha and TCR beta cDNA libraries that carry sample barcodes and UMIs. Via MiXCR, TCRdb re-called the 5' RACE reads, giving one row per CDR3 protein. The sample lists over 350,000 distinct CDR3 sequences, 20% to 25% seen once, with 7.5% to 10% in the top ten. The V call is TRBV5-8, the J call TRBJ2-1; the D is unclear. This clonotype was obtained from an adult woman who had mild COVID-19 (a few samples of this study predate the infection). Cell type and time point are not known. Sequenced material: PBMCs or a T cell subset sorted from them (not recorded which). The CDR3 loop reads CASAQGPSSYNEQFF. The CDR3 coding sequence is TGTGCCAGCGCCCAAGGTCCAAGCTCCTACAATGAGCAGTTCTTC.